This TCR gamma chain was documented in a study of Vδ1+ human thymocytes. Study-wide points: Highly polyclonal TRG and TRD repertoires with Gaussian CDR3 length distributions appeared in thymus.

Of note for this clone: Its cognate antigen is unknown.

From germline, CDR1 is VTNTFY and CDR2 YDVSTARD (reference sequence). Losses at the gene ends were 6 bases for V and 2 bases for J; bases not matched to a gene: 9. The CDR3 runs to 15 residues. Sequences come from RNA converted to cDNA by reverse transcription. The CDR3 regions were amplified by multiplex PCR from V-gene primers to a constant-region primer. TCRdb processed the multiplex PCR reads again with the CATT caller. The sample holds about 36,000 gamma-chain clones, over 20% seen once. Specimen: Vdelta1+ gamma-delta thymocytes from the thymus. Subset: FACS-sorted CD3+ TCRalphabeta- TCRVdelta1+ TCRVdelta2- thymocytes. This clonotype was sampled from a girl under three years old who had congenital heart surgery. This rearrangement joins TRGV3 to TRGJP2. The CDR3 protein is CATWIRGSSDWIKTF. CDR3 sequence (DNA): TGTGCCACCTGGATTCGGGGGAGTAGTGATTGGATCAAGACGTTT.